Below, one T cell receptor beta chain is given with its context. The antigen is undetermined. These data are taken from a study of neoadjuvant anti-PD-1 for oral cavity cancer. The V gene lost 5 bases and the J gene lost 7 bases, with 6 bases spanning the gap. Germline loops: CDR1 SGHAT, CDR2 FQNNGV. The CDR3 consists of 11 residues. Overall study results and limits: Only a few patients per response group were TCR-analyzed; validation needed.

No culture or expansion preceded analysis of these blood cells. Sequenced by immunoSEQ multiplex PCR; TCRdb stores in-frame clones only, minus some. The sample lists 17,000 or so clones, 50% to 75% occurring once. The genes are TRBV11-2 and TRBJ2-1; no definite D call. The receptor was derived from a person aged 40-85 years with oral cavity squamous cell carcinoma. This sample comprised PBMCs, obtained before nivolumab (anti-PD-1) treatment. The CDR3 DNA is TGTGCCAGCAGCATTCGGAATGAGCAGTTCTTC. This translates into CASSIRNEQFF.